These 30 T cell receptor beta chains were all obtained from the same sample, sequenced in a study of CD8+ T cells in alopecia areata. Extracted RNA was reverse transcribed, and the resulting cDNA served as sequencing template. Profiled with immunoSEQ multiplex PCR; TCRdb holds only in-frame clones, not every one. The sample has roughly 220,000 clones, 66% seen once. As to treatment: oral pan-JAK inhibitor, 5-10 mg twice daily. Sequences were derived from CD4+ T cells sorted from blood, sampled at approximately week 42, from a patient treated with tofacitinib. The receptors originated from a human donor with alopecia areata.

The chain couples TRBV2 to TRBJ2-7; D uncertain. Germline-derived CDR1 and CDR2 are SNHLY and FYNNEI. V lost 6 bases, J lost 5 bases, and 8 bases lay in between. The CDR3 totals 11 residues. The CDR3 sequence: CASSRYDEQYF. In DNA, the CDR3 is TGTGCCAGCAGCAGGTACGACGAGCAGTACTTC.

The rearrangement links TRBV29-1 to TRBJ1-2; no reliable D call. Germline CDR1 SQVTM, CDR2 ANQGSEA. Trimming stripped 3 bases from V and 8 bases from J, with 16 bases between. The CDR3 is 13 residues long. The CDR3 sequence: CSVEYRYQEGYTF. CDR3 coding DNA: TGCAGCGTTGAGTACAGATACCAGGAGGGCTACACCTTC. The entire variable domain, with the rest obtained from reference TRBV29-1 and TRBJ1-2, is as follows: SAVISQKPSRDICQRGTSLTIQCQVDSQVTMMFWYRQQPGQSLTLIATANQGSEATYESGFVIDKFPISRPNLTFSTLTVSNMSPEDSSIYLCSVEYRYQEGYTFGSGTRLTVV.

The chain links TRBV10-3 to TRBJ1-6; D uncertain. Trimming left V 0 bases short and J 5 bases short, with 14 bases between. The CDR3 spans 17 residues. Germline-derived CDR1 and CDR2 are ENHRY and SYGVKD. In DNA, the CDR3 is TGTGCCATCAGTGAGTCGAATGGGTCTAGGGATAATTCACCCCTCCACTTT. Protein product: CAISESNGSRDNSPLHF.

As regards this clone: Germline and junction disagree at one end, which may indicate a read error. The genes are TRBV7-9 and TRBJ2-7, with D possibly matching TRBD1 (5 bases). The CDR3 extends over 13 amino acids. The germline V gene encodes CDR1 SEHNR and CDR2 FQNEAQ (reference sequence). In DNA form, the CDR3 reads TGTGCCAGCAGCATAGCAGGGTTAAACGAGCAGTACTTC. Its translation: CASSIAGLNEQYF.

The chain recombines TRBV7-3 with TRBJ2-2; perhaps TRBD1 as D (6 bases). The germline V and J ends were trimmed by 5 bases and 5 bases, with 12 bases remaining between them. Germline CDR1 and CDR2: SGHTA and FQGTGA. The length of the CDR3 is 14 residues. The CDR3, as DNA: TGTGCCAGCAGCCCCTCGGGACAAACCGGGGAGCTGTTTTTT. Its translation is CASSPSGQTGELFF.

This chain's CDR3 is CASSQTGGARGYTF. In DNA, the CDR3 is TGCGCCAGCAGCCAAACAGGGGGAGCTAGAGGCTACACCTTC. The chain recombines TRBV4-3 with TRBJ1-2; 8 bases match TRBD1. The CDR3 extends over 14 amino acids. The germline V gene has CDR1 LGHNA and CDR2 YSLEER. V was clipped by 2 bases and J by 8 bases; unmatched bases: 7.

The genes are TRBV6-6 and TRBJ2-5, with D possibly matching TRBD1 (5 bases). The CDR3 spans 14 residues. V was pared by 4 bases and J by 5 bases, with 14 bases between. Germline loops: CDR1 MNHNY, CDR2 SVGAGI (reference sequence). The CDR3 DNA reads TGTGCCAGCAGTTTCCGGCCAGGGTGGGAGACCCAGTACTTC. Encoded protein: CASSFRPGWETQYF.

This chain joins TRBV29-1 and TRBJ1-1; weak D call: TRBD1 (6 bases). This CDR3 comprises 13 residues. Germline assignment: CDR1 SQVTM and CDR2 ANQGSEA. Trimming shortened V by 5 bases and J by 6 bases, and 16 bases separated the two germline ends. The chain's CDR3 is CSVTSGGLAEAFF. The CDR3 nucleotides read TGCAGCGTTACGTCGGGGGGCCTCGCTGAAGCTTTCTTT.

The chain links TRBV15 to TRBJ1-4, with TRBD1 identical over 8 bases. Looked up from germline, CDR1 is LNHNV and CDR2 is YYDKDF (reference sequence). With V trimmed by 3 bases and J by 8 bases, 8 bases remained unmatched. CDR3 length: 15 amino acids. The DNA for the CDR3 is TGTGCCACCAGCAGTTATGACAGGGGTCGGGAAAAACTGTTTTTT. It yields the protein CATSSYDRGREKLFF.

The CDR3 nucleotides read TGCAGCGTTGAAGATCGAGGAAACACCGGGGAGCTGTTTTTT. Translating gives CSVEDRGNTGELFF. The chain employs TRBV29-1 and TRBJ2-2, with D uncertain. Between the trimmed V and J ends, which lost 0 bases and 2 bases, there was a span of 7 bases. Per germline, CDR1 SQVTM and CDR2 ANQGSEA. The CDR3 runs 14 residues.

V gene TRBV7-9 combines with J gene TRBJ2-7; 7 nucleotides align to TRBD1. The J segment lost 3 bases and the V segment lost 5 bases, leaving 4 bases of the junction unmatched. The germline V gene has CDR1 SEHNR and CDR2 FQNEAQ (reference sequence). The CDR3 extends over 13 amino acids. The CDR3 loop is CASSPGQDYEQYF. The CDR3 coding sequence is TGTGCCAGCAGCCCAGGACAGGACTACGAGCAGTACTTC.

The chain carries TRBV30 and TRBJ2-5; 11 bases agree with TRBD2. Per the germline V gene, CDR1 is GTSNPN and CDR2 is SVGIG (reference sequence). The CDR3 is 14 amino acids. V was pared by 3 bases and J by 4 bases, with 4 bases of the junction left unmatched. CDR3 region: CAWRIAGGRETQYF. DNA for the CDR3: TGTGCCTGGAGAATAGCGGGGGGGCGAGAGACCCAGTACTTC. Full variable domain (missing parts from reference TRBV30 and TRBJ2-5): SQTIHQWPATLVQPVGSPLSLECTVEGTSNPNLYWYRQAAGRGLQLLFYSVGIGQISSEVPQNLSASRPQDRQFILSSKKLLLSDSGFYLCAWRIAGGRETQYFGPGTRLLVL.

The rearrangement uses TRBV29-1 and TRBJ2-3; D unresolved. The CDR3 spans 11 residues. The germline CDR1 and CDR2 sequences are SQVTM and ANQGSEA. The V end lost 4 bases, the J end lost 4 bases, and 6 bases lay between the germline ends. CDR3 region: CSVVRPDTQYF. CDR3 DNA: TGCAGCGTTGTTCGACCAGATACGCAGTATTTT.

The chain is built from TRBV10-3 and TRBJ2-1; D unclear. Germline V gene sequence: CDR1 ENHRY, CDR2 SYGVKD. With 7 bases removed from V and 5 bases from J, the gap between germline ends came to 6 bases. The CDR3 extends over 11 amino acids. The CDR3 DNA follows: TGTGCCATCACTACAAACAATGAGCAGTTCTTC. This gives the protein CAITTNNEQFF.

The rearrangement links TRBV10-1 to TRBJ1-1; D unresolved. The CDR3 length is 14 residues. V was pared by 3 bases and J by 0 bases, with 8 bases between. CDR1 is WNHNN, CDR2 SYGVQD, per germline (reference sequence). The CDR3 loop reads CASSDGPMNTEAFF. The CDR3 region has the DNA TGCGCCAGCAGTGACGGACCGATGAACACTGAAGCTTTCTTT.

The chain uses TRBV7-2 and TRBJ2-5; maybe TRBD1 (6 bases). The V end lost 4 bases, the J end lost 3 bases, and 12 bases lay between the germline ends. Germline-derived CDR1 and CDR2 are SGHTA and FQGNSA. This CDR3 comprises 14 residues. CDR3 bases: TGTGCCAGCAGCTATGACAGGCAAAAAGAGACCCAGTACTTC. Translating it yields CASSYDRQKETQYF.

V and J are TRBV4-3 and TRBJ1-6, with D unclear. The CDR3 loop spans 13 amino acids. V lost 3 bases, J lost 14 bases, and 14 bases lay in between. The germline gives CDR1 LGHNA, CDR2 YSLEER. The CDR3 reads CASSQAPQSSLHF. The CDR3 DNA sequence: TGCGCCAGCAGCCAGGCCCCCCAGTCCTCCCTCCACTTT.

The CDR3 spells CSVEVEARETQYF. The CDR3 DNA sequence: TGCAGCGTTGAGGTGGAGGCGAGAGAGACCCAGTACTTC. The gene calls are TRBV29-1 and TRBJ2-5, with D perhaps matching TRBD2 (5 bases). V gave up 3 bases and J gave up 4 bases, with 12 bases separating them. The length of the CDR3 is 13 residues. The V gene's germline CDR1 is SQVTM and CDR2 ANQGSEA.

The gene calls are TRBV7-2 and TRBJ1-2; tentative D call: TRBD1 (5 bases). Trimming took off 2 bases at V and 6 bases at J, with 19 bases between the two ends. This CDR3 comprises 16 residues. Germline loops: CDR1 SGHTA, CDR2 FQGNSA. CDR3 residues: CASSLNPQGGGDGYTF. CDR3 nucleotide sequence: TGTGCCAGCAGCTTAAATCCCCAGGGAGGAGGGGATGGCTACACCTTC.

The chain couples TRBV5-1 to TRBJ2-7; possibly TRBD1 for D (5 bases). V was shortened by 0 bases and J by 6 bases, with 19 bases between the two germline ends. The CDR3 covers 16 residues. Germline V gene sequence: CDR1 SGHRS, CDR2 YFSETQ. The CDR3 loop reads CASSLVSAAGSGEQYF. The CDR3 region has the DNA TGCGCCAGCAGCTTGGTCAGCGCGGCAGGGTCTGGCGAGCAGTACTTC.

V gene TRBV6-1 combines with J gene TRBJ2-3; TRBD1 is a possible D gene (5 bases). The CDR3 spans 15 residues. CDR1 is MNHNS and CDR2 is SASEGT in the germline V gene. V lost 6 bases to trimming and J lost 2 bases, with 15 bases between them. CDR3 in amino acids: CASRLLRGTTDTQYF. The CDR3 nucleotides read TGTGCCAGCAGACTCCTAAGGGGTACCACAGATACGCAGTATTTT.

CDR3 sequence: CASSLDVGNEQFF. CDR3 DNA: TGTGCCAGCAGCTTAGATGTGGGCAATGAGCAGTTCTTC. This rearrangement joins TRBV11-2 to TRBJ2-1; D gene ambiguous. CDR1 and CDR2 from the germline V gene are SGHAT and FQNNGV. The CDR3 has 13 amino acids. V lost 0 bases and J lost 6, with 6 bases in between.

This chain uses TRBV29-1 with TRBJ1-1; D call uncertain. V lost 4 bases and J 3 bases, leaving 6 bases between the germline ends. The CDR3 sequence is 11 residues long. Germline loops: CDR1 SQVTM, CDR2 ANQGSEA. CDR3 amino acids: CSVVTYTEAFF. CDR3 DNA: TGCAGCGTTGTGACCTACACTGAAGCTTTCTTT. Together with reference TRBV29-1 and TRBJ1-1, the CDR3 gives the full variable domain: SAVISQKPSRDICQRGTSLTIQCQVDSQVTMMFWYRQQPGQSLTLIATANQGSEATYESGFVIDKFPISRPNLTFSTLTVSNMSPEDSSIYLCSVVTYTEAFFGQGTRLTVV.

The genes are TRBV5-6 and TRBJ1-2; 10 nucleotides agree with TRBD1. The CDR3 sequence is 14 residues long. In germline, CDR1 is SGHDT, CDR2 YYEEEE. The junction had 4 bases not matched to a gene; V was cut back by 4 bases and J by 4 bases. CDR3 sequence reads: CASSQGTGAYGYTF. DNA of the CDR3: TGTGCCAGCAGCCAGGGGACAGGGGCCTATGGCTACACCTTC.

This clone was seen more than once but under ten times. The chain is built from TRBV5-1 and TRBJ2-3, with D uncertain. This CDR3 comprises 15 residues. The germline V gene has CDR1 SGHRS and CDR2 YFSETQ. V was trimmed by 1 base and J by 1 base, leaving 10 bases between them. CDR3 sequence reads: CASSLRAERTDTQYF. The CDR3 bases are TGCGCCAGCAGCTTGCGGGCAGAACGCACAGATACGCAGTATTTT.

This rearrangement joins TRBV23-1 to TRBJ1-4; D is unresolved. Being an ORF, TRBV23-1 has a function that is uncertain. This CDR3 region has 11 residues. V lost 4 bases, J lost 8 bases, and 5 bases lay in between. The CDR3 bases are TGCGCCAGCAGTCTTAGGGAAAAACTGTTTTTT. Translating gives CASSLREKLFF.

This chain connects TRBV11-1 to TRBJ2-5, with 8 bases that match TRBD1. This CDR3 has 16 amino acids. Per germline, CDR1 SGHAT and CDR2 FQDESV (reference sequence). The V gene end was trimmed by 0 bases and the J gene end by 5 bases; junction bases not matched to a gene: 8. The CDR3 DNA follows: TGTGCCAGCAGCTTAGCCGGGACAGGAGGAAGTGAGACCCAGTACTTC. Translated, it gives CASSLAGTGGSETQYF.

This clone is labeled medium-sized (0.01 to 0.1%). This chain joins TRBV6-5 and TRBJ1-4; no clear D gene. Germline values: CDR1 MNHEY, CDR2 SVGAGI. This CDR3 has 12 amino acids. V was trimmed by 6 bases and J by 8 bases, leaving 10 bases between them. The CDR3 DNA follows: TGTGCCAGCAGCCCCGGAAAGGAAAAACTGTTTTTT. Amino acid sequence: CASSPGKEKLFF.

This sequence joins TRBV18 and TRBJ2-2; D is unclear. CDR3 length: 18 residues. V was pared by 2 bases and J by 0 bases, with 16 bases between. CDR1 KGHSH and CDR2 LQKENI come from the germline V gene. CDR3 amino acids: CASSPVGAALANTGELFF. CDR3 DNA sequence: TGTGCCAGCTCACCAGTTGGCGCAGCCCTCGCGAACACCGGGGAGCTGTTTTTT.

CDR3 region: CASSQSPDSSYNSPLHF. The CDR3 DNA sequence: TGCGCCAGCAGTCAATCTCCGGATAGCTCCTATAATTCACCCCTCCACTTT. This sequence joins TRBV23-1 and TRBJ1-6; D ambiguous. TRBV23-1 is an ORF, and what it does is uncertain. V lost 0 bases and J lost 0, with 9 bases in between. The length of the CDR3 is 17 residues.